These 18 T cell receptor beta chains were all obtained from the same sample, sequenced in a study of blood T cell repertoires in COVID-19. Data came from immunoSEQ multiplex PCR; TCRdb stores just in-frame clones and leaves some out. The data show approximately 210,000 clones, roughly four fifths seen once. Sequences were obtained from peripheral blood. The receptors here all came from a woman aged 70-85 years with active or convalescent COVID-19.

This clone came up a few times. The chain uses TRBV28 and TRBJ2-1, with a tentative D call TRBD2 (6 bases). The CDR3 length is 20 residues. V was cut by 7 bases and J by 6 bases, with 34 bases left in between. Germline values: CDR1 MDHEN, CDR2 SYDVKM. The CDR3 DNA reads as TGTGCCAGCACCCAAGGGCGACTCCGTAAGCGGGTAGCGGCGGGCAATGAGCAGTTCTTC. Encoded protein: CASTQGRLRKRVAAGNEQFF.

The CDR3 here is CASSIRDTEAFF. The CDR3 DNA follows: TGTGCCAGTAGTATACGGGACACTGAAGCTTTCTTT. The V call is TRBV19, the J call TRBJ1-1; D gene ambiguous. Germline assignment: CDR1 LNHDA and CDR2 SQIVND (reference sequence). There are 12 residues in the CDR3. V was pared by 2 bases and J by 3 bases, with 4 bases between.

This chain uses TRBV24-1 with TRBJ2-2; D may be TRBD1 (5 bases). This CDR3 comprises 14 residues. Germline-derived CDR1 and CDR2 are KGHDR and SFDVKD. Trimming pared 4 bases from V and 4 bases from J, leaving 9 bases between. CDR3 amino acids: CATSDRQFTGELFF. Written as DNA, the CDR3 is TGTGCCACCAGTGACCGACAGTTCACCGGGGAGCTGTTTTTT.

The chain joins TRBV5-4 to TRBJ1-2; maybe TRBD1 (6 bases). From germline, CDR1 is SGHNT and CDR2 YYREEE (reference sequence). The CDR3 spans 14 residues. Trimming removed 3 bases from V and 5 bases from J, with 14 bases in between. The CDR3: CASSSLDRSYGYTF. In DNA, the CDR3 is TGTGCCAGCAGCTCCCTGGACAGATCTTATGGCTACACCTTC.

The chain employs TRBV19 and TRBJ2-1; D call uncertain. The CDR3 is made up of 15 amino acids. Germline assignment: CDR1 LNHDA and CDR2 SQIVND (reference sequence). V lost 2 bases and J 8 bases, leaving 16 bases between the germline ends. This CDR3 reads CASSIQQFSSYEQFF. CDR3 in DNA: TGTGCCAGTAGTATACAGCAGTTCTCTAGTTATGAGCAGTTCTTC.

This chain links TRBV6-2 or TRBV6-3 with TRBJ2-3, with 7 positions matching TRBD2. Germline CDR1 MNHEY, CDR2 SVGEGT. After removal of 4 bases from V and 4 bases from J, the junction contained 8 bases not matched to a gene. This CDR3 contains 15 residues. The CDR3 DNA reads as TGTGCCAGCAGTTCTAGCGGAACGAGGGCAGATACGCAGTATTTT. This translates into CASSSSGTRADTQYF.

The rearrangement joins TRBV2 to TRBJ1-3; the match to TRBD1 covers 10 bases. V lost 6 bases, J lost 0 bases, and 8 bases stayed unmatched. Germline CDR1 and CDR2: SNHLY and FYNNEI. The CDR3 length is 17 residues. The DNA for the CDR3 is TGTGCCAGCAGCGGGGACAGGGGTCGATTCTCTGGAAACACCATATATTTT. It encodes CASSGDRGRFSGNTIYF.

The chain couples TRBV19 to TRBJ1-5; possible D gene TRBD1, 5 bases. There are 16 residues in the CDR3. The germline gives CDR1 LNHDA, CDR2 SQIVND (reference sequence). The V and J ends lost 2 bases and 0 bases respectively, with 11 bases between them. In DNA, the CDR3 is TGTGCCAGTAGTATAAGTTGGGGCGGTAGCAATCAGCCCCAGCATTTT. Residues: CASSISWGGSNQPQHF.

In this sample, this clone turned up many times. The genes are TRBV4-1 and TRBJ2-7; 7 bases agree with TRBD1. V lost 4 bases, J lost 0 bases, and 9 bases stayed unmatched. Germline assignment: CDR1 MGHRA and CDR2 YSYEKL. The CDR3 covers 16 residues. CDR3 in DNA: TGCGCCAGCAGCCGGACAGGTCCCTATGACTCCTACGAGCAGTACTTC. Translation: CASSRTGPYDSYEQYF.

This chain links TRBV30 with TRBJ2-1, with a possible D match to TRBD1 (5 bases). Germline V gene data show CDR1 as GTSNPN and CDR2 as SVGIG (reference sequence). V lost 3 bases and J 7 bases, leaving 10 bases between the germline ends. This CDR3 comprises 12 residues. The CDR3 loop is CAWSPDRNEQFF. DNA for the CDR3: TGTGCCTGGAGCCCTGACAGAAATGAGCAGTTCTTC.

The V call is TRBV7-9, the J call TRBJ1-5; 7 bases are a match to TRBD1. Per the germline V gene, CDR1 is SEHNR and CDR2 is FQNEAQ (reference sequence). The CDR3 spans 18 residues. Unmatched junction bases numbered 12, after V lost 3 bases and J lost 1 base. The CDR3: CASSFDDSGGLSNQPQHF. CDR3 nucleotides: TGTGCCAGCAGCTTCGACGACTCAGGGGGTCTGAGCAATCAGCCCCAGCATTTT.

V gene TRBV9 combines with J gene TRBJ2-2, with D perhaps matching TRBD2 (6 bases). This CDR3 contains 15 residues. The germline CDR1 and CDR2 sequences are SGDLS and YYNGEE. Trimming removed 4 bases from V and 1 base from J, with 11 bases in between. The CDR3 protein is CASSNLARNTGELFF. For the CDR3, the DNA is TGTGCCAGCAGCAACCTAGCGCGGAACACCGGGGAGCTGTTTTTT.

This sequence joins TRBV3-1 (or the pseudogene TRBV3-2) and TRBJ1-4, with 7 bases aligning to TRBD1. V gave up 5 bases and J gave up 4 bases; unmatched junction bases: 7. Germline assignment: CDR1 LGHDT and CDR2 YNNKEL (reference sequence). CDR3 length equals 15 residues. CDR3 amino acids: CASSDLGGHNEKLFF. The CDR3, as DNA: TGTGCCAGCAGCGACCTAGGGGGCCATAATGAAAAACTGTTTTTT.

The table lists this clone with a few counts. The J gene is TRBJ2-7, the V gene TRBV7-8; 8 bases map to TRBD2. Trimming removed 0 bases from V and 3 bases from J; junction bases left unmatched: 4. The CDR3 extends over 15 amino acids. Germline V CDR1 and CDR2: SGHVS, FQNEAQ. For the CDR3, the DNA is TGTGCCAGCAGCTTAGCGCCCAGCGGGAGCTACGAGCAGTACTTC. This gives the protein CASSLAPSGSYEQYF.

This clone was found once. This chain connects TRBV24-1 to TRBJ2-5, with 9 bases aligning to TRBD1. The trim removed 5 bases at V and 5 bases at J, leaving 8 bases unmatched. Germline loops: CDR1 KGHDR, CDR2 SFDVKD. This CDR3 is 15 amino acids long. CDR3 sequence: CATSGNRGRRETQYF. The CDR3 DNA reads as TGTGCCACCAGTGGCAACAGGGGGCGGAGGGAGACCCAGTACTTC.

CDR3: CASSNTHSGELFF. CDR3 DNA sequence: TGTGCCAGCAGCAACACCCATTCCGGGGAGCTGTTTTTT. This chain joins TRBV7-3 and TRBJ2-2; no reliable D call. The CDR3 has 13 residues. CDR1 SGHTA and CDR2 FQGTGA come from the germline V gene. V dropped 5 bases and J dropped 6 bases, with 10 bases sitting between them.

J is TRBJ2-3 and V is TRBV24-1; D perhaps matches TRBD2 (5 bases). This CDR3 contains 14 residues. Trimming stripped 3 bases from V and 1 base from J, with 7 bases between. Germline-derived CDR1 and CDR2 are KGHDR and SFDVKD. The CDR3 here is CATSDAAGTDTQYF. The CDR3 DNA is TGTGCCACCAGTGATGCAGCGGGCACAGATACGCAGTATTTT.

The rearrangement joins TRBV27 to TRBJ2-5; the D gene is possibly TRBD2 (5 bases). This CDR3 region has 14 residues. Germline V lookup: CDR1 MNHEY, CDR2 SMNVEV (reference sequence). V lost 6 bases and J 0 bases, leaving 11 bases between the germline ends. The CDR3: CASRGWRDQETQYF. The CDR3 DNA reads TGTGCCAGCAGAGGTTGGCGGGACCAAGAGACCCAGTACTTC.